A single sample is the source of the 17 T cell receptor beta chains below, sequenced in a study of memory CD4+ T cells and cytomegalovirus serostatus. The sort gate was single viable CD3+CD4+CD8-CD45RO+ cells for memory CD4+ T cells. Sequencing was performed with immunoSEQ multiplex PCR; in TCRdb, only in-frame clones are kept and a portion is missing. The data show about 31,000 clones, about 75% seen once. The sequenced sample was memory CD4+ T cells from blood. The receptors shown here come from an adult in good health and CMV-seronegative. Some clones in this sample may be carry-over from other donors' samples.

The V call is TRBV9, the J call TRBJ1-2; D is ambiguous. Between the trimmed V and J ends, which lost 0 bases and 1 base, there was a span of 16 bases. This CDR3 region has 17 residues. Looked up from germline, CDR1 is SGDLS and CDR2 is YYNGEE. CDR3 residues: CASSVGGGFRINYGYTF. The CDR3, as DNA: TGTGCCAGCAGCGTAGGGGGTGGGTTCCGGATTAACTATGGCTACACCTTC. Filled out from reference TRBV9 and TRBJ1-2, the complete variable domain reads DSGVTQTPKHLITATGQRVTLRCSPRSGDLSVYWYQQSLDQGLQFLIQYYNGEERAKGNILERFSAQQFPDLHSELNLSSLELGDSALYFCASSVGGGFRINYGYTFGSGTRLTVV.

V gene TRBV15 combines with J gene TRBJ2-7, with TRBD1 as a possible D gene (5 bases). The V end lost 10 bases, the J end lost 12 bases, and 13 bases lay between the germline ends. CDR3 length equals 9 residues. Per germline, CDR1 LNHNV and CDR2 YYDKDF (reference sequence). This CDR3 is CAKLGAPYF. CDR3 nucleotides: TGTGCCAAGTTAGGGGCTCCGTACTTC. The variable domain in full, completed from reference TRBV15 and TRBJ2-7, reads DAMVIQNPRYQVTQFGKPVTLSCSQTLNHNVMYWYQQKSSQAPKLLFHYYDKDFNNEADTPDNFQSRRPNTSFCFLDIRSPGLGDTAMYLCAKLGAPYFGPGTRLTVT.

This clone showed up just a few times. The J gene is TRBJ1-1, the V gene TRBV29-1, with D possibly matching TRBD1 (6 bases). Germline values: CDR1 SQVTM, CDR2 ANQGSEA. Trimming removed 6 bases from V and 4 bases from J, with 12 bases in between. There are 12 residues in the CDR3. CDR3 in DNA: TGCAGCGTCAAAGGAGGGGGCACTGAAGCTTTCTTT. Its translation: CSVKGGGTEAFF. The full variable domain, in which reference TRBV29-1 and TRBJ1-1 provide the parts outside the CDR3, is SAVISQKPSRDICQRGTSLTIQCQVDSQVTMMFWYRQQPGQSLTLIATANQGSEATYESGFVIDKFPISRPNLTFSTLTVSNMSPEDSSIYLCSVKGGGTEAFFGQGTRLTVV.

The V and J genes are TRBV9 and TRBJ2-1, with 7 bases fitting TRBD2. CDR1 is SGDLS and CDR2 is YYNGEE in the germline V gene. This CDR3 has 17 residues. J lost 5 bases, V lost 0 bases, and 11 bases had no gene match. The CDR3 loop is CASSVDLWRGGDNEQFF. The CDR3 region has the DNA TGTGCCAGCAGCGTAGACCTCTGGCGGGGAGGGGACAATGAGCAGTTCTTC.

The J gene is TRBJ1-6, the V gene TRBV25-1; 7 positions match TRBD1. In germline, CDR1 is MGHDK, CDR2 SYGVNS. V dropped 6 bases and J dropped 6; count of bases not matched to a gene: 5. The CDR3 loop spans 14 amino acids. The CDR3 DNA follows: TGTGCCAGCAGAGAACGGGACAGTAATTCACCCCTCCACTTT. This encodes CASRERDSNSPLHF. Combining the CDR3 with reference TRBV25-1 and TRBJ1-6 gives the whole variable domain EADIYQTPRYLVIGTGKKITLECSQTMGHDKMYWYQQDPGMELHLIHYSYGVNSTEKGDLSSESTVSRIRTEHFPLTLESARPSHTSQYLCASRERDSNSPLHFGNGTRLTVT.

The V and J genes are TRBV19 and TRBJ2-3; no definite D call. Germline CDR1 LNHDA, CDR2 SQIVND (reference sequence). There are 15 residues in the CDR3. V lost 4 bases and J lost 2, with 13 bases in between. The CDR3 bases are TGTGCCAGTAGTAGTAGTAAGGGCCTCACAGATACGCAGTATTTT. Translated: CASSSSKGLTDTQYF.

This chain connects TRBV4-1 to TRBJ2-2; 15 nucleotides line up with TRBD2. Germline V gives CDR1 MGHRA, CDR2 YSYEKL. This CDR3 contains 17 residues. Losses at the gene ends were 0 bases for V and 8 bases for J; bases not matched to a gene: 4. Here the CDR3 DNA reads TGCGCCAGCAGCCAAGATGGACTAGCGGGGGGGGCAGGGGAGCTGTTTTTT. The encoded protein is CASSQDGLAGGAGELFF.

This clone was found once. The J gene is TRBJ2-7, the V gene TRBV7-2; 9 bases are a match to TRBD2. Germline V gives CDR1 SGHTA, CDR2 FQGNSA. The length of the CDR3 is 15 residues. V lost 3 bases, J lost 0 bases, and 3 bases stayed unmatched. The CDR3 sequence is CASSLRAGGSYEQYF. CDR3 in DNA: TGTGCCAGCAGCTTGAGAGCGGGGGGCTCCTACGAGCAGTACTTC.

The chain joins TRBV29-1 to TRBJ2-7, with TRBD1 matching over 10 bases. The CDR3 runs 14 residues. The ends lost 4 bases at V and 4 bases at J; junction bases unmatched: 7. Germline CDR1 is SQVTM and CDR2 is ANQGSEA. The CDR3 nucleotides read TGCAGCGTTGGCCGGGGACAGGGGAGTTACGAGCAGTACTTC. Protein: CSVGRGQGSYEQYF.

The chain joins TRBV6-5 to TRBJ1-3, with D unresolved. V lost 2 bases, J lost 2 bases, and 13 bases lay in between. Germline V gives CDR1 MNHEY, CDR2 SVGAGI. The CDR3 contains 16 residues. CDR3: CASSYNLGFAGNTIYF. CDR3 nucleotides: TGTGCCAGCAGTTACAATTTGGGTTTTGCTGGAAACACCATATATTTT.

This clone has only one observation. The rearrangement links TRBV9 to TRBJ1-3, with D maybe TRBD1 (6 bases). The CDR3 is made up of 16 amino acids. Germline CDR1 and CDR2: SGDLS and YYNGEE. The V and J ends lost 2 bases and 3 bases respectively, with 15 bases between them. DNA for the CDR3: TGTGCCAGCAGCGTTGGGTGGGACACTCTTGGAAACACCATATATTTT. Its protein is CASSVGWDTLGNTIYF.

The chain couples TRBV4-3 to TRBJ2-2; D call uncertain. The CDR3 length is 16 residues. Germline V gene lookup returns CDR1 LGHNA and CDR2 YSLEER. With 1 base removed from V and 0 bases from J, the gap between germline ends came to 9 bases. DNA for the CDR3: TGCGCCAGCAGCCAAGGACGGAGAACGAACACCGGGGAGCTGTTTTTT. Protein sequence: CASSQGRRTNTGELFF.

V and J are TRBV11-3 and TRBJ1-3; D call uncertain. Germline-derived CDR1 and CDR2 are SGHNT and YENEEA. Trimming took 0 bases from V and 0 from J, leaving 3 bases between them. The CDR3 covers 14 residues. The CDR3 nucleotides read TGTGCCAGCAGCTTAGACAACTCTGGAAACACCATATATTTT. Residues: CASSLDNSGNTIYF.

The chain recombines TRBV15 with TRBJ1-5, with 7 positions matching TRBD1. The V gene end was trimmed by 7 bases and the J gene end by 4 bases; junction bases not matched to a gene: 7. Germline CDR1 LNHNV, CDR2 YYDKDF (reference sequence). The CDR3 runs 14 residues. The CDR3 DNA sequence: TGTGCCACCACCGCCGGGACAGTTAATCAGCCCCAGCATTTT. This gives the protein CATTAGTVNQPQHF.

This chain connects TRBV10-1 to TRBJ2-7; 9 bases are a match to TRBD2. V lost 6 bases, J lost 2 bases, and 2 bases stayed unmatched. Germline CDR1 and CDR2: WNHNN and SYGVQD (reference sequence). This CDR3 region has 13 residues. As DNA, the CDR3 is TGCGCCAGCAGCCCTAGCGGGGCCTACGAGCAGTACTTC. Translated, it gives CASSPSGAYEQYF.

This clone was seen only once. The chain couples TRBV5-1 to TRBJ1-2; D is perhaps TRBD1 (6 bases). The CDR3 has 16 amino acids. CDR1 and CDR2 (germline): SGHRS, YFSETQ. Trimming took off 4 bases at V and 2 bases at J, with 18 bases between the two ends. CDR3 sequence: CASSSGGGSINYGYTF. The CDR3 DNA sequence: TGCGCCAGCAGCAGCGGGGGCGGTTCTATAAACTATGGCTACACCTTC. The full variable domain, its missing parts supplied by reference TRBV5-1 and TRBJ1-2, is KAGVTQTPRYLIKTRGQQVTLSCSPISGHRSVSWYQQTPGQGLQFLFEYFSETQRNKGNFPGRFSGRQFSNSRSEMNVSTLELGDSALYLCASSSGGGSINYGYTFGSGTRLTVV.

Written as DNA, the CDR3 is TGTGCCAGCAGCTTACTCGGGGGTCCCTACAATGAGCAGTTCTTC. Translation gives CASSLLGGPYNEQFF. V is TRBV7-8 and J is TRBJ2-1; possible D gene TRBD2, 6 bases. The CDR3 consists of 15 residues. Deletions cut 2 bases from V and 2 bases from J, with 10 bases between. In germline, CDR1 is SGHVS, CDR2 FQNEAQ.